This T cell receptor beta chain derives from a study of T-cell reconstitution after alpha-beta-depleted transplantation in children. Unique molecular identifiers were incorporated when the TCRbeta library was constructed. One entry per CDR3 protein results from TCRdb running MiXCR on the PCR reads. The data contain roughly 500,000 distinct CDR3 sequences, approximately 20% of them singletons. This CDR3 has 14 amino acids. Trimming pared 5 bases from V and 7 bases from J, leaving 15 bases between. The material was PBMCs from the stem cell graft donor, obtained from the stem cell graft. The TCR sequence derives from a human donor who donated a stem cell graft to a child with acute lymphoblastic leukemia. The V gene is TRBV12-3 or TRBV12-4, the J gene TRBJ2-1; D possibly corresponds to TRBD2 (6 bases). CDR3 sequence (DNA): TGTGCCAGCAGTGCTAGCGACTTGGGTAATGAGCAGTTCTTC. The encoded protein is CASSASDLGNEQFF.